This T cell receptor (beta chain) comes out of a study of neurological immune-mediated disorders. Study summary: Among the approximately 34 patients with multiple sclerosis, approximately 31 were relapsing-remitting, while 3 were secondary progressive. Broader study findings: The repertoires of 18 of 34 multiple sclerosis patients fell into one related-CDR3 cluster (a possible signature) under phylogenetic grouping.

The CDR3 extends over 15 amino acids. The trim removed 5 bases at V and 6 bases at J, leaving 10 bases unmatched. The germline CDR1 and CDR2 sequences are SGHTA and FQGNSA. Synthesis of cDNA used 5'RACE (with 10-nucleotide random UMIs). TCRdb reprocessed the 5' RACE reads with MiXCR, giving one entry per CDR3 protein. In the table there are approximately 82,000 distinct CDR3 sequences, 2.5% to 3% of which are singletons. Source material was 2 million unsorted PBMCs, stored at -80 °C in RNAlater. This clonotype was counted many times. The antigen is unknown. The clonotype comes from a woman in her twenties or thirties with multiple sclerosis. J is TRBJ2-5 and V is TRBV7-2, with 9 bases lining up with TRBD1. Sequencing used PBMCs. CDR3 protein: CASSRTGGAGKTQYF. CDR3 nucleotides: TGTGCCAGCAGCCGCACAGGGGGCGCTGGGAAGACCCAGTACTTC.